The rows below give T cell receptor beta chains drawn from one sample of a study of blood T cells in healthy people across ages. MiXCR, applied by TCRdb to the 5' RACE reads, yields one record per CDR3 protein. The sample yields about 320,000 distinct CDR3 sequences, roughly a quarter seen once. The sample consisted of blood. The receptors originated from a woman between 70 and 85 years old in good health. CDR3s include the opening cysteine and the closing phenylalanine or tryptophan. The D gene is left open where the match is weak. Size values are once, few and many counts, or a class for expanded clones, and some rows have none.

abundance | d_gene | j_gene | v_gene | CDR3nt | CDR3aa
. | . | TRBJ2-3 | TRBV4-1 | TGCGCCAGCAGCCCAGGAAGGGGCTACCCGATAATAGACACAGATACGCAGTATTTT | CASSPGRGYPIIDTDTQYF
. | . | TRBJ1-1 | TRBV15 | TGTGCCACCAGCAGAGATGGCTACATGAACACTGAAGCTTTCTTT | CATSRDGYMNTEAFF
many | TRBD1 | TRBJ1-1 | TRBV19 | TGTGCCAGTAGTATAGATGGGAGGGGGCTGGCTGAAGCTTTCTTT | CASSIDGRGLAEAFF
. | . | TRBJ1-3 | TRBV7-2 | TGTGCCAGCAGCACCGGGCCGGCAGATACTGGAAACACCATATATTTT | CASSTGPADTGNTIYF
once | . | TRBJ1-2 | TRBV20-1 | TGCAGTGCTCGGGACGGTGGACACATCTATGGCTACACCTTC | CSARDGGHIYGYTF
. | . | TRBJ1-2 | TRBV29-1 | TGCAGCGTTGAAAAACAGGAGGATGGCTACACCTTC | CSVEKQEDGYTF
many | . | TRBJ2-1 | TRBV20-1 | TGCAGTGCTCCGAGCCGGAGCTCCTACAATGAGCAGTTCTTC | CSAPSRSSYNEQFF
. | TRBD2 | TRBJ2-3 | TRBV12-3/TRBV12-4 | TGTGCCAGCAACTGGGGGGGAGATACGCAGTATTTT | CASNWGGDTQYF
few | TRBD2 | TRBJ2-1 | TRBV20-1 | TGCAGTGCAAGGACTAGCGGGTTGCCCCGGTCCTACAATGAGCAGTTCTTC | CSARTSGLPRSYNEQFF
. | . | TRBJ2-3 | TRBV5-1 | TGCGCCAGCAGCTTGGGGCCTACAGCGGCAGATACGCAGTATTTT | CASSLGPTAADTQYF
many | . | TRBJ1-3 | TRBV7-2 | TGTGCCAGCAGCCCCGGGGGGGCTGGAAACACCATATATTTT | CASSPGGAGNTIYF
. | . | TRBJ2-5 | TRBV14 | TGTGCCAGCAGCCCAGGCCTCGTTTTAAGGGAGACCCAGTACTTC | CASSPGLVLRETQYF
. | . | TRBJ1-3 | TRBV29-1 | TGCAGCGTTGGGTCCGGAAACACCATATATTTT | CSVGSGNTIYF
. | TRBD2 | TRBJ2-3 | TRBV6-1 | TGTGCCAGCACGAGCGGGGGGGCGGGCGGCACAGATACGCAGTATTTT | CASTSGGAGGTDTQYF
. | . | TRBJ2-7 | TRBV20-1 | TGCAGTGCTAGTCCAAGCTCCTACGAGCAGTACTTC | CSASPSSYEQYF
few | . | TRBJ1-5 | TRBV4-1 | TGCGCCAGCAGCCCCGGGCCTGTCGACCAGCCCCAGCATTTT | CASSPGPVDQPQHF
few | TRBD1 | TRBJ2-5 | TRBV15 | TGTGCCACCAGCAGGTTCCGGGACAGTCAAGAGACCCAGTACTTC | CATSRFRDSQETQYF
. | . | TRBJ2-5 | TRBV29-1 | TGCAGCGTTAACCCTGGCGTTCAAGAGACCCAGTACTTC | CSVNPGVQETQYF
few | . | TRBJ2-1 | TRBV5-1 | TGCGCCAGCAGCCTCACCAGGGGGGGCTCCTACAATGAGCAGTTCTTC | CASSLTRGGSYNEQFF
. | TRBD2 | TRBJ2-2 | TRBV6-6 | TGTGCCAGCAGCCGGGAGGCTAGCGGGAGAAGGGAGCTGTTTTTT | CASSREASGRRELFF
. | . | TRBJ2-1 | TRBV9 | TGTGCCAGCAGCGTAGCTTTTTTCGCGGGGACGAGGGATAATGAGCAGTTCTTC | CASSVAFFAGTRDNEQFF
. | TRBD1 | TRBJ2-7 | TRBV30 | TGTGCCTGGTCCTGGACAGGGGGGTTTAACGAGCAGTACTTC | CAWSWTGGFNEQYF
. | TRBD1 | TRBJ1-2 | TRBV12-3/TRBV12-4 | TGTGCCAGCAGTACCACCCAACCGGGACAGAACTTCTATGGCTACACCTTC | CASSTTQPGQNFYGYTF
. | . | TRBJ2-4 | TRBV10-1 | TGCGCCAGCAGTCGGGGGAAGGGTGCGGAAAACATTCAGTACTTC | CASSRGKGAENIQYF
many | . | TRBJ1-2 | TRBV7-2 | TGTGCCAGCAGCCCCAGGGGAGGAACGGTTGGGGTAAACTATGGCTACACCTTC | CASSPRGGTVGVNYGYTF
few | . | TRBJ2-7 | TRBV6-2/TRBV6-3 | TGTGCCAGCAGTTACGGGGTAGCGGTCGCCTACGAGCAGTACTTC | CASSYGVAVAYEQYF
. | TRBD1 | TRBJ2-5 | TRBV7-9 | TGTGCCAGCAGCTGGAGCCTCCGGGACAGGGGCCAAGAGACCCAGTACTTC | CASSWSLRDRGQETQYF
. | TRBD2 | TRBJ2-7 | TRBV20-1 | TGCAGTGCTAAACTAGCGGGAGATACCAACGAGCAGTACTTC | CSAKLAGDTNEQYF
few | . | TRBJ2-1 | TRBV20-1 | TGCAGTGCGGGGGCAAGGCATTCCTACAATGAGCAGTTCTTC | CSAGARHSYNEQFF
few | . | TRBJ1-1 | TRBV5-5 | TGTGCCAGCAGCTTAGAGTTCACTGAAGCTTTCTTT | CASSLEFTEAFF
few | . | TRBJ2-4 | TRBV20-1 | TGCAGTGCTAATCACAGACTGCAAAACATTCAGTACTTC | CSANHRLQNIQYF
many | . | TRBJ1-1 | TRBV27 | TGTGCCAGCAGTTTATCGCCTCCGCGGGGAGGCACTGAAGCTTTCTTT | CASSLSPPRGGTEAFF
. | . | TRBJ1-3 | TRBV12-3/TRBV12-4 | TGTGCCAGCAGTTTCAGGACAGCTGGAAACACCATATATTTT | CASSFRTAGNTIYF
. | . | TRBJ2-5 | TRBV19 | TGTGCCAGTAGCGTCACAATGGAAGAGACCCAGTACTTC | CASSVTMEETQYF
many | TRBD1 | TRBJ2-5 | TRBV28 | TGTGCCAGCAGTTCAAGGACAGGGCGAGAGACCCAGTACTTC | CASSSRTGRETQYF
. | . | TRBJ2-3 | TRBV20-1 | TGCAGTGCTAGAGCGGATGGGATTTTCACAGATACGCAGTATTTT | CSARADGIFTDTQYF
once | . | TRBJ2-7 | TRBV3-1 | TGTGCCAGCAGCCAAGAAGGGATAACCTACGAGCAGTACTTC | CASSQEGITYEQYF
. | . | TRBJ2-7 | TRBV28 | TGTGCCAGCAGTGTCAACTACGAGCAGTACTTC | CASSVNYEQYF
few | . | TRBJ1-2 | TRBV12-3/TRBV12-4 | TGTGCCAGCAGTTTATTCGGGGGCGCGGATTATGGCTACACCTTC | CASSLFGGADYGYTF
few | . | TRBJ1-2 | TRBV5-5 | TGTGCCAGCAGCGGCGCCAGGACTTATGGCTACACCTTC | CASSGARTYGYTF
few | . | TRBJ1-6 | TRBV3-1 | TGTGCCAGCAGCCAAGGGACGGTCGATAATTCACCCCTCCACTTT | CASSQGTVDNSPLHF
many | TRBD2 | TRBJ2-1 | TRBV6-2/TRBV6-3 | TGTGCCAGCAGTGCTAGCGGGAGAAGGAATGAGCAGTTCTTC | CASSASGRRNEQFF
. | . | TRBJ2-3 | TRBV7-2 | TGTGCCAGCAGCTTAGAGGGCTACCGGGATACGCAGTATTTT | CASSLEGYRDTQYF
many | . | TRBJ1-5 | TRBV28 | TGTGCCAGCAGTTCTCGGGGGCAGCCCCAGCATTTT | CASSSRGQPQHF
. | TRBD2 | TRBJ2-7 | TRBV28 | TGTGCCAGCAGTCCCCTGGGACTAGTAGTCCACGAGCAGTACTTC | CASSPLGLVVHEQYF
. | . | TRBJ2-6 | TRBV24-1 | TGTGCCACCAGTGATCCGGACGGCTCTGGGGCCAACGTCCTGACTTTC | CATSDPDGSGANVLTF
. | . | TRBJ2-1 | TRBV7-2 | TGTGCCAGCAGGGATATTGCTGAGCAGTTCTTC | CASRDIAEQFF
. | TRBD2 | TRBJ2-1 | TRBV7-2 | TGTGCCAGCAGCGTTGGACTAGCGGCCTACAATGAGCAGTTCTTC | CASSVGLAAYNEQFF
few | . | TRBJ2-3 | TRBV29-1 | TGCAGCGTTGATCTTGCCACCACAGATACGCAGTATTTT | CSVDLATTDTQYF
. | TRBD2 | TRBJ2-7 | TRBV20-1 | TGCAGTGCTAGTCGTCTGAGGCGGGAGGGGTTCTACGAGCAGTACTTC | CSASRLRREGFYEQYF
few | TRBD2 | TRBJ2-1 | TRBV20-1 | TGCAGTGCTAGCAGCCTTGCCGGGACTACCGATCACGGACTTTTGGCAGGTGAGCAGTTCTTC | CSASSLAGTTDHGLLAGEQFF
. | . | TRBJ1-1 | TRBV20-1 | TGCAGGGCCCCCGGCCTGGGCGACACTGAAGCTTTCTTT | CRAPGLGDTEAFF
. | TRBD1 | TRBJ1-6 | TRBV18 | TGTGCCAGCTCACCTCGGACAGGGGGACTTAATTCACCCCTCCACTTT | CASSPRTGGLNSPLHF
few | . | TRBJ2-6 | TRBV7-2 | TGTGCCAGCAGCGACTCTGGGGCCAACGTCCTGACTTTC | CASSDSGANVLTF
few | . | TRBJ2-3 | TRBV7-8 | TGTGCCAGCAGCTTACGGTCTTCGGGGTTGGTAGATACGCAGTATTTT | CASSLRSSGLVDTQYF